A selection of T cell receptor beta chains follows, all from one sample in a study of blood T cell repertoires in COVID-19. The table came from immunoSEQ multiplex PCR; TCRdb's copy has only in-frame clones and leaves some out. The profile shows some 140,000 clones, 70% to 90% of them singletons. The sequenced sample consisted of peripheral blood. The source is a man in his sixties with COVID-19, enrolled during active disease. Both conserved end residues are part of each CDR3. The D gene is left open where the match is weak. The size entry is marked missing in some rows and otherwise reads once, few, many or a size class.

j_call: TRBJ2-1; d_call: NA; clone_size: NA; v_call: TRBV6-4; cdr3_aa: CASTGGPPGNEQFF; cdr3_nt: TGTGCCAGCACCGGGGGGCCCCCTGGCAATGAGCAGTTCTTC
j_call: TRBJ1-1; d_call: TRBD1; clone_size: NA; v_call: TRBV29-1; cdr3_aa: CSVLQGGLNTEAFF; cdr3_nt: TGCAGCGTTCTTCAGGGGGGACTGAACACTGAAGCTTTCTTT
j_call: TRBJ1-1; d_call: TRBD1; clone_size: NA; v_call: TRBV2; cdr3_aa: CASTLLGGGQGVSTEAFF; cdr3_nt: TGTGCCAGCACCCTCTTAGGAGGGGGACAGGGGGTTTCCACTGAAGCTTTCTTT
j_call: TRBJ2-1; d_call: TRBD1; clone_size: NA; v_call: TRBV10-1; cdr3_aa: CASSESTKTHGTGNNEQFF; cdr3_nt: TGCGCCAGCAGTGAGTCTACCAAAACCCACGGGACAGGTAACAATGAGCAGTTCTTC
j_call: TRBJ2-7; d_call: NA; clone_size: NA; v_call: TRBV6-6; cdr3_aa: CASLGNYEQYF; cdr3_nt: TGTGCCAGCCTAGGAAACTACGAGCAGTACTTC
j_call: TRBJ1-5; d_call: NA; clone_size: NA; v_call: TRBV19; cdr3_aa: CASRVDSYSNQPQHF; cdr3_nt: TGTGCCAGTAGAGTTGACAGTTATAGCAATCAGCCCCAGCATTTT
j_call: TRBJ2-7; d_call: TRBD2; clone_size: NA; v_call: TRBV27; cdr3_aa: CASNPRASGTSSYEQYF; cdr3_nt: TGTGCCAGCAATCCCCGGGCTAGCGGGACTAGCTCCTACGAGCAGTACTTC
j_call: TRBJ2-5; d_call: NA; clone_size: few; v_call: TRBV7-2; cdr3_aa: CASSLNSVQETQYF; cdr3_nt: TGTGCCAGCAGCTTAAATAGCGTCCAAGAGACCCAGTACTTC
j_call: TRBJ2-7; d_call: TRBD1; clone_size: NA; v_call: TRBV19; cdr3_aa: CASSSDREAEQYF; cdr3_nt: TGTGCCAGTAGTTCCGACAGGGAAGCCGAGCAGTACTTC
j_call: TRBJ1-2; d_call: TRBD1; clone_size: NA; v_call: TRBV24-1; cdr3_aa: CATSAAPGQGGLPHGYTF; cdr3_nt: TGTGCCACCAGTGCCGCACCGGGACAGGGGGGTTTGCCTCATGGCTACACCTTC
j_call: TRBJ2-7; d_call: TRBD2; clone_size: NA; v_call: TRBV7-2; cdr3_aa: CASSSKPPLAGYYEQYF; cdr3_nt: TGTGCCAGCAGCTCTAAGCCCCCGTTAGCGGGGTACTACGAGCAGTACTTC
j_call: TRBJ2-7; d_call: NA; clone_size: NA; v_call: TRBV14; cdr3_aa: CASSQGGRRSPYF; cdr3_nt: TGTGCCAGCAGCCAAGGAGGGAGGAGATCACCCTACTTC
j_call: TRBJ1-1; d_call: NA; clone_size: NA; v_call: TRBV28; cdr3_aa: CASSSRRGFTEAFF; cdr3_nt: TGTGCCAGCAGTTCCCGGCGGGGGTTTACCGAAGCTTTCTTT
j_call: TRBJ2-2; d_call: TRBD1; clone_size: NA; v_call: TRBV2; cdr3_aa: CASSEASDRGGGELFF; cdr3_nt: TGTGCCAGCAGTGAAGCGTCAGACAGGGGAGGCGGGGAGCTGTTTTTT
j_call: TRBJ1-4; d_call: NA; clone_size: NA; v_call: TRBV21-1; cdr3_aa: CASSKTNTRESNEKLFF; cdr3_nt: TGTGCCAGCAGCAAAACAAATACCCGGGAATCTAATGAAAAACTTTTTTTT
j_call: TRBJ1-6; d_call: NA; clone_size: NA; v_call: TRBV7-9; cdr3_aa: CASSPSSGVDYNSPLHF; cdr3_nt: TGTGCCAGCAGCCCGTCTTCAGGGGTCGACTATAATTCACCCCTCCACTTT
j_call: TRBJ2-7; d_call: NA; clone_size: NA; v_call: TRBV6-5; cdr3_aa: CASSNHDRSYEQYF; cdr3_nt: TGTGCCAGCAGTAATCATGACAGGTCCTACGAGCAGTACTTC
j_call: TRBJ2-1; d_call: NA; clone_size: NA; v_call: TRBV5-1; cdr3_aa: CASSPLALPNEQFF; cdr3_nt: TGCGCCAGCAGCCCCCTGGCCCTCCCAAATGAGCAGTTCTTC
j_call: TRBJ1-1; d_call: NA; clone_size: NA; v_call: TRBV6-6; cdr3_aa: CASSSRGNTEAFF; cdr3_nt: TGTGCCAGCAGTTCGCGGGGAAACACTGAAGCTTTCTTT